This T cell receptor (beta chain) emerged from a study of immune heterogeneity within non-small cell lung tumors (dated by TCRdb to the late 2010s). As for the study more broadly: By histology, the tumors included 10 non-squamous carcinomas, several squamous cell carcinomas and 1 tumor not otherwise specified. Whole-exome sequencing, RNA-seq and TCR beta repertoire sequencing were combined for multiple spatially distinct regions from each NSCLC tumor so that intratumoral immune heterogeneity could be examined. Transcriptome data were available for just about 41 loci from 12 patients, whereas TCR repertoire analysis spanned around 57 tumor loci from about 15 patients. For mutant peptides 8 to 11 amino acids long, netMHCpan-3.0 predicted neoantigen binding to the HLA alleles of each patient.

The investigation overall reported the following: Individual patients mostly had different high-frequency TCR beta clonotypes. Local T-cell repertoire clonality showed a statistically significant but moderate positive correlation with local tumor mutational burden (R roughly 0.35). Within a given patient, the same dominant CDR3B clonotypes showed up repeatedly across loci, although different tumor locations also carried unique high-frequency clones.

The TCR beta CDR3 region was amplified with a multiplex PCR system, in which a first round of roughly 10 cycles was run using 32 V-gene forward and 13 J-gene reverse primers. First-round PCR used a QIAGEN Multiplex PCR Kit, and primer sequences were filed in Chinese patent CN105087789A. In a second PCR round, Illumina universal primers were added with the Phusion High-Fidelity PCR Kit. Sequencing of the TCR libraries was done on the Illumina HiSeq X Ten platform in paired-end mode with a 151 bp read length. On the study's bioinformatics: Reads without multiplex PCR primers were removed using Cutadapt, read pairs were merged using PEAR, and CDR3 regions were called using MiXCR with default settings. Repertoire diversity used Shannon entropy, and clonality was computed as one minus Shannon entropy divided by ln of productive unique sequence count. Clonotypes present at frequencies of at least 0.5% were defined as dominant or high-frequency T-cell clones. TCRdb's own reprocessing of the public reads used fastp at Q25 and MiXCR and kept productive beta chains. Every entry covers one CDR3 protein and lists the most common genes and DNA from its rows. In this record, the V and J calls reflect TCRdb's handling and not the investigators' own analysis. The sample includes 14,000 or so distinct CDR3 sequences, with under 30% observed a single time. 4% to 5% of the sample lies in the top ten.

This clonotype appeared a few times. Its antigen is not yet known. Base qualities are not recorded, but no much larger clone differs from it by a single base. The CDR3, from cysteine to phenylalanine, totals 15 residues. Of the read, only the CDR3 DNA is kept; its 45 bases are in frame from base 1. Trimming accounts for 2 bases at V and 6 bases at J, while the number of junction bases matched to no gene is 7. The germline V gene specifies SGDLS as CDR1 and YYNGEE as CDR2. Genomic DNA extracted from bulk tumor tissue served as TCR template, with about 620 ng gDNA amplified per sample. During surgery, multiple biopsies were taken from each primary tumor and placed as far apart as possible within the tumor mass. The study cohort was described as untreated and was composed of newly diagnosed NSCLC cases undergoing curative surgery. The samples came from approximately 14 patients with newly diagnosed non-small cell lung cancer who were having surgery intended to be curative. A couple of independent pathologists reviewed the resected tumor masses. Only high-quality DNA and RNA samples were carried forward to sequencing.

The sequence was collected from a man aged 35 to 55 with non-small cell lung cancer. The chain links TRBV9 with TRBJ2-2; TRBD1 fits 7 bases in the junction. Specimen: lung tumor tissue. The nucleotide sequence reads as follows: TGTGCCAGCAGCGTTAGGGACAGCCGGGCCGGGGAGCTGTTTTTT. It translates to CASSVRDSRAGELFF.